These 13 T cell receptor beta chains came from one sample sequenced in a study of T cell clonotyping in hematopoietic cell transplantation. This table comes from immunoSEQ multiplex PCR, and its TCRdb copy is limited to in-frame clones, with some not included. Of 6,500 to 9,500 clones listed, roughly 94% are singletons. Sequencing used peripheral blood mononuclear cells, obtained 30 days after allogeneic stem cell transplant. These receptors all stem from a male patient between 60 and 69 years old who had an allogeneic stem cell transplant from an unrelated donor, so T cells may come from the graft donor. Some clones in this sample may be carry-over from other donors' samples.

The chain has TRBV30 and TRBJ1-2, with D perhaps TRBD1 (5 bases). The germline gives CDR1 GTSNPN, CDR2 SVGIG (reference sequence). This CDR3 has 15 residues. Trimming pared 0 bases from V and 8 bases from J, leaving 19 bases between. The CDR3 sequence is CAWSVYGHGSGGYTF. The CDR3 coding sequence is TGTGCCTGGAGTGTATACGGACATGGATCGGGGGGCTACACCTTC.

V and J are TRBV6-1 and TRBJ1-5; no definite D call. The CDR3 spans 11 residues. V was shortened by 6 bases and J by 4 bases, with 4 bases between the two germline ends. Germline V gene data show CDR1 as MNHNS and CDR2 as SASEGT. The CDR3 region is CASSANQPQHF. In DNA, the CDR3 is TGTGCCAGCAGCGCAAATCAGCCCCAGCATTTT.

This chain links TRBV19 with TRBJ1-4; 8 nucleotides agree with TRBD1. The junction had 6 bases not matched to a gene; V was cut back by 9 bases and J by 0 bases. CDR1 and CDR2 from the germline V gene are LNHDA and SQIVND (reference sequence). The CDR3 runs 15 residues. The CDR3 is CASRLTGATNEKLFF. The CDR3 coding sequence is TGTGCCAGCCGTCTGACAGGGGCAACTAATGAAAAACTGTTTTTT.

This chain joins TRBV19 and TRBJ2-7; TRBD1 agrees at 8 bases. In germline, CDR1 is LNHDA, CDR2 SQIVND (reference sequence). The length of the CDR3 is 16 residues. Trimming removed 5 bases from V and 1 base from J; junction bases left unmatched: 10. The CDR3, as DNA: TGTGCCAGTAGTGGAGGGACAGGTGACACTTCCTACGAGCAGTACTTC. Protein sequence: CASSGGTGDTSYEQYF.

The rearrangement uses TRBV7-2 and TRBJ1-3; no definite D call. This CDR3 contains 12 residues. CDR1 is SGHTA, CDR2 FQGNSA, per germline. The V gene lost 3 bases and the J gene lost 4 bases, with 4 bases spanning the gap. As DNA, the CDR3 is TGTGCCAGCAGCTTGGGAGGAAACACCATATATTTT. Protein product: CASSLGGNTIYF.

The CDR3 bases are TGCGCCAGCAGCCGAGGGGGCGATGAAAAACTGTTTTTT. It encodes CASSRGGDEKLFF. V usage is TRBV5-1 and J usage is TRBJ1-4; 7 bases are a match to TRBD1. The CDR3 is 13 amino acids. CDR1 and CDR2 from the germline V gene are SGHRS and YFSETQ. V dropped 4 bases and J dropped 6; count of bases not matched to a gene: 3.

The chain combines TRBV30 with TRBJ2-1, with 11 bases fitting TRBD2. This CDR3 comprises 15 residues. Germline V gene data show CDR1 as GTSNPN and CDR2 as SVGIG (reference sequence). With V trimmed by 0 bases and J by 2 bases, 0 bases remained unmatched. In DNA form, the CDR3 reads TGTGCCTGGAGTGTACTAGCGGGAGCCTACAATGAGCAGTTCTTC. Translated: CAWSVLAGAYNEQFF.

V usage is TRBV27 and J usage is TRBJ1-2; 10 nucleotides match TRBD1. The length of the CDR3 is 16 residues. Germline V gives CDR1 MNHEY, CDR2 SMNVEV (reference sequence). The V segment lost 5 bases and the J segment 2 bases; nucleotides outside the gene matches: 8. CDR3 protein: CASSPGQGRGNYGYTF. CDR3 DNA: TGTGCCAGCAGTCCGGGACAGGGGAGGGGGAACTATGGCTACACCTTC.

This sequence joins TRBV7-2 and TRBJ2-3; D is uncertain. There are 11 residues in the CDR3. The germline V and J ends were trimmed by 8 bases and 0 bases, with 3 bases remaining between them. Germline lookup yields CDR1 SGHTA and CDR2 FQGNSA. The CDR3 loop reads CASGSTDTQYF. CDR3 nucleotides: TGTGCCAGCGGAAGCACAGATACGCAGTATTTT.

V gene TRBV19 combines with J gene TRBJ2-3, with TRBD2 identical over 14 bases. The CDR3 has 15 residues. V dropped 3 bases and J dropped 4; count of bases not matched to a gene: 0. Germline CDR1 reads LNHDA; CDR2 reads SQIVND (reference sequence). CDR3 sequence: CASSMTSGRADTQYF. The CDR3 DNA sequence: TGTGCCAGTAGTATGACTAGCGGGAGGGCAGATACGCAGTATTTT.

The rearrangement uses TRBV5-6 and TRBJ2-1; no clear D gene. The V end lost 4 bases, the J end lost 14 bases, and 16 bases lay between the germline ends. The CDR3 runs 12 residues. Germline-derived CDR1 and CDR2 are SGHDT and YYEEEE. CDR3 nucleotide sequence: TGTGCCAGCAGCGTTGTCCGTGCCCTGGAGTTCTTC. Translating it yields CASSVVRALEFF.

The chain uses TRBV15 and TRBJ2-7; 7 positions agree with TRBD2. The CDR3 extends over 14 amino acids. In germline, CDR1 is LNHNV, CDR2 YYDKDF (reference sequence). Trimming cost V 4 bases and J 2 bases; bases outside gene matches: 5. As DNA, the CDR3 is TGTGCCACCAGCATACGCGGGAGCACCTACGAGCAGTACTTC. Its translation: CATSIRGSTYEQYF. The whole variable domain, filled in from reference TRBV15 and TRBJ2-7, reads DAMVIQNPRYQVTQFGKPVTLSCSQTLNHNVMYWYQQKSSQAPKLLFHYYDKDFNNEADTPDNFQSRRPNTSFCFLDIRSPGLGDTAMYLCATSIRGSTYEQYFGPGTRLTVT.

The CDR3 nucleotides are TGTGCCAGCAGGGTCTACAATGAGCAGTTCTTC. Protein: CASRVYNEQFF. The rearrangement joins TRBV7-9 to TRBJ2-1, with D uncertain. CDR3 length equals 11 residues. Between the trimmed V and J ends, which lost 6 bases and 3 bases, there was a span of 3 bases. Germline V gene data show CDR1 as SEHNR and CDR2 as FQNEAQ (reference sequence).